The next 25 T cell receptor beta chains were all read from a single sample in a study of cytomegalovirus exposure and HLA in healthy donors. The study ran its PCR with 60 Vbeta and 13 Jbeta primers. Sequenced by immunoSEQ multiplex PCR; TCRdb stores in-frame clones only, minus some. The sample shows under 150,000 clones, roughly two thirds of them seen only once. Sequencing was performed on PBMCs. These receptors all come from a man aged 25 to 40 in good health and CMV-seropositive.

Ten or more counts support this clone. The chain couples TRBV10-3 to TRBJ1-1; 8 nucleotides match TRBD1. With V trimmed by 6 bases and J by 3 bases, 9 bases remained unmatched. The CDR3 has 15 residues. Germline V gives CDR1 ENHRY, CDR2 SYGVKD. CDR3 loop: CAISHRGGSHTEAFF. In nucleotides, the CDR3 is TGTGCCATCAGCCACAGGGGGGGGTCGCACACTGAAGCTTTCTTT.

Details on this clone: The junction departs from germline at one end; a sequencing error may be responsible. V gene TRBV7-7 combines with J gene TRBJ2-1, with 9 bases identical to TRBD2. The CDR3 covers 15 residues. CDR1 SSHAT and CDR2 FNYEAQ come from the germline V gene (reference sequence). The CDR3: CASSPLLTSGNEQFF. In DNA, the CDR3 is TGTGCTAGCAGCCCTCTCTTGACTAGCGGCAATGAGCAGTTCTTC.

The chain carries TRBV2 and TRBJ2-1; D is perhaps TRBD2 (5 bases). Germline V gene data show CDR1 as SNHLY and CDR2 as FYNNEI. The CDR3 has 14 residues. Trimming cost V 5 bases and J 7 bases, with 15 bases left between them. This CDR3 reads CASSRVQRVNEQFF. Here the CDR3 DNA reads TGTGCCAGCAGTCGGGTTCAGAGGGTTAATGAGCAGTTCTTC.

The CDR3 protein is CASSGLAGVSYNEQFF. In DNA form, the CDR3 reads TGTGCCAGCAGTGGACTAGCGGGAGTCTCCTACAATGAGCAGTTCTTC. The rearrangement links TRBV2 to TRBJ2-1; TRBD2 matches at 12 bases. The V gene's germline CDR1 is SNHLY and CDR2 FYNNEI. V lost 4 bases, J lost 0 bases, and 1 base stayed unmatched. The CDR3 loop spans 16 amino acids.

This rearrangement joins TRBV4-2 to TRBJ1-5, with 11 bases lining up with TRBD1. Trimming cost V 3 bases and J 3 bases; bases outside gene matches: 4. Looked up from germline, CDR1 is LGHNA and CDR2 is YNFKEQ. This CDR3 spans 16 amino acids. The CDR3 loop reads CASSHGDRGINQPQHF. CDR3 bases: TGTGCCAGCAGCCATGGGGACAGGGGGATCAATCAGCCCCAGCATTTT.

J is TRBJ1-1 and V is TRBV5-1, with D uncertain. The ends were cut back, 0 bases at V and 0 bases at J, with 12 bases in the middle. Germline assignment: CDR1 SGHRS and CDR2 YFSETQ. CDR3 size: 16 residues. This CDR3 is CASSLALQGVNTEAFF. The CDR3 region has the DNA TGCGCCAGCAGCTTGGCGCTCCAAGGAGTGAACACTGAAGCTTTCTTT.

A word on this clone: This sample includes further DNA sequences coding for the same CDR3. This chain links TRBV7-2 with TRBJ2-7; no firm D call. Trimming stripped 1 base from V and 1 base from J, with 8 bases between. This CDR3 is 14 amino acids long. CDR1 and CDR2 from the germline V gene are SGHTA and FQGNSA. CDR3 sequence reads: CASSLGPSSYEQYF. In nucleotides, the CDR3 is TGTGCCAGCAGCTTAGGGCCATCTTCCTACGAGCAGTACTTC.

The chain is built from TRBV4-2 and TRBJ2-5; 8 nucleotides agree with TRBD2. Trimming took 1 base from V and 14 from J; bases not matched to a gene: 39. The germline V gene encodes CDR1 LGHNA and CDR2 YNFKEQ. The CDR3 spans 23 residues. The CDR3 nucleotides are TGTGCCAGCAGCCAAGGGGGCCAGGTAGCGGGACGTTCCCACCCAAGAAAGAGCCTTTGGAACTACTTC. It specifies CASSQGGQVAGRSHPRKSLWNYF.

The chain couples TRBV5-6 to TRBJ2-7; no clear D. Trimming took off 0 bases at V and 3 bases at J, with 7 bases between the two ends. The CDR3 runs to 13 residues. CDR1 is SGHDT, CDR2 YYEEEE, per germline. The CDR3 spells CASSLGLNYEQYF. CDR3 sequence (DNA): TGTGCCAGCAGCTTGGGACTTAACTACGAGCAGTACTTC.

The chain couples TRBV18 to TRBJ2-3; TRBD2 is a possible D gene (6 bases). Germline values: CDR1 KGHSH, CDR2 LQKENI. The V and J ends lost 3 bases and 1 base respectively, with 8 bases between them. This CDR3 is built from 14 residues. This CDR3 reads CASSPTSRTDTQYF. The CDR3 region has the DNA TGTGCCAGCTCACCGACTAGTCGCACAGATACGCAGTATTTT. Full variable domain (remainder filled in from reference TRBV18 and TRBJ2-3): NAGVMQNPRHLVRRRGQEARLRCSPMKGHSHVYWYRQLPEEGLKFMVYLQKENIIDESGMPKERFSAEFPKEGPSILRIQQVVRGDSAAYFCASSPTSRTDTQYFGPGTRLTVL.

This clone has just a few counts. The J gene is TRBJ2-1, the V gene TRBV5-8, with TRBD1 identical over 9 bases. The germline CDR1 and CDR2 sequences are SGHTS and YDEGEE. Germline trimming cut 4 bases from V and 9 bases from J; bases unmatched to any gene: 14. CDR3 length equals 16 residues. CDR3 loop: CASSGPTDRGRFEQFF. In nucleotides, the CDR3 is TGTGCCAGCAGCGGCCCGACGGACAGGGGTCGCTTTGAGCAGTTCTTC.

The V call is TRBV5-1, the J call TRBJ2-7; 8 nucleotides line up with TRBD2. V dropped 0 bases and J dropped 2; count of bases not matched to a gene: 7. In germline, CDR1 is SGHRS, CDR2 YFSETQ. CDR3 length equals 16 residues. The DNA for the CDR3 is TGCGCCAGCAGCTTGGTTTTCGGGGGGGGAACCTACGAGCAGTACTTC. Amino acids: CASSLVFGGGTYEQYF.

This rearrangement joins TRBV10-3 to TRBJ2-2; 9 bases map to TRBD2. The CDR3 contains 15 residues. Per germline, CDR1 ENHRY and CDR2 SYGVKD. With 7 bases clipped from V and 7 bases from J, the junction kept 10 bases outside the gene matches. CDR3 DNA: TGTGCCATCAATCCGACTAGCGGTGTGGGCGGGGAGCTGTTTTTT. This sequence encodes CAINPTSGVGGELFF.

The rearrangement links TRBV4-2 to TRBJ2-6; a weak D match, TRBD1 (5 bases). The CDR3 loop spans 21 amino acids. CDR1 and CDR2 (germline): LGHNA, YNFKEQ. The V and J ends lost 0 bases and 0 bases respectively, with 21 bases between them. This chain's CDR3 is CASSQDERIQGLLSGANVLTF. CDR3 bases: TGTGCCAGCAGCCAAGATGAAAGAATCCAGGGCCTTCTCTCTGGGGCCAACGTCCTGACTTTC.

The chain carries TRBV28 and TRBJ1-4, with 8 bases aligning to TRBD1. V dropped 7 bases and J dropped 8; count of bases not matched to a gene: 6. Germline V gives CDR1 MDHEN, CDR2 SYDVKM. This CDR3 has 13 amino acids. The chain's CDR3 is CASTSGGYEKLFF. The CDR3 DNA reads TGTGCCAGCACTTCAGGGGGCTACGAAAAACTGTTTTTT.

CDR3 in DNA: TGCGCCAGCAGCTTGGGGGGACAGGGCTACGAGCAGTACTTC. Protein sequence: CASSLGGQGYEQYF. This chain uses TRBV5-1 with TRBJ2-7; TRBD1 matches 9 bases. Trimming cost V 0 bases and J 3 bases; bases outside gene matches: 1. CDR3 length: 14 residues. CDR1 is SGHRS and CDR2 is YFSETQ in the germline V gene.

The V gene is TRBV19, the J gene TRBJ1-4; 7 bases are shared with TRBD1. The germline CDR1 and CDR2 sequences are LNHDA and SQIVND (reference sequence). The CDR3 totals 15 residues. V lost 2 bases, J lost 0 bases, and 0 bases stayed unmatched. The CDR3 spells CASSIQGATNEKLFF. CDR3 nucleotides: TGTGCCAGTAGTATACAGGGGGCAACTAATGAAAAACTGTTTTTT.

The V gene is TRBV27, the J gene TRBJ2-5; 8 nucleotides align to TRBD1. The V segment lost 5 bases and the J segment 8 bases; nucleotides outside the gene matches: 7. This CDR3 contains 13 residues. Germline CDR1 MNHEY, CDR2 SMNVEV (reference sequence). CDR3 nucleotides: TGTGCCAGCAGTCCAGGGGGCTATTTAACCCAGTACTTC. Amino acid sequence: CASSPGGYLTQYF.

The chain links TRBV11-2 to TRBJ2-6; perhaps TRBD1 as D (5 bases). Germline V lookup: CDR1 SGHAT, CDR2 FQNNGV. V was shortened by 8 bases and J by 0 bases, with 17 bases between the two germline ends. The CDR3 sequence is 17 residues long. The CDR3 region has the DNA TGTGCCAGCCGGCCCAGGGTTATTAACTCTGGGGCCAACGTCCTGACTTTC. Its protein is CASRPRVINSGANVLTF.

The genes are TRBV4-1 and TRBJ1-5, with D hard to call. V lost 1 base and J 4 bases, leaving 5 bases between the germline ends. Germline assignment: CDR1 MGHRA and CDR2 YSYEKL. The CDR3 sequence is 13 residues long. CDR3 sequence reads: CASSQASNQPQHF. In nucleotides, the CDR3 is TGCGCCAGCAGCCAAGCTAGTAATCAGCCCCAGCATTTT.

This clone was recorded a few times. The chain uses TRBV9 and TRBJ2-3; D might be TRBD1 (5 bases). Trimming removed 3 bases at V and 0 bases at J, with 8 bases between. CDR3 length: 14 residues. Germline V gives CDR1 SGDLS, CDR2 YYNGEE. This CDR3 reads CASSDRTSTDTQYF. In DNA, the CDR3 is TGTGCCAGCAGCGATAGGACAAGCACAGATACGCAGTATTTT.

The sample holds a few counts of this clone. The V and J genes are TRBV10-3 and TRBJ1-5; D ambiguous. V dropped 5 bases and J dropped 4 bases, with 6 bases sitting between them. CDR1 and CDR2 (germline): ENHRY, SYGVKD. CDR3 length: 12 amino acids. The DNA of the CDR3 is TGTGCCATCAGTCCCCAGAATCAGCCCCAGCATTTT. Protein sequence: CAISPQNQPQHF.

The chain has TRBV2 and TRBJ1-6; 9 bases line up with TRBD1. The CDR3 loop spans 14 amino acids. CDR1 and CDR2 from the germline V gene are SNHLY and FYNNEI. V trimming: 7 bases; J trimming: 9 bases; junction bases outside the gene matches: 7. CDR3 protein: CASTAGQGGSPLHF. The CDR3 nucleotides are TGTGCCAGCACCGCGGGACAGGGAGGTTCACCCCTCCACTTT.

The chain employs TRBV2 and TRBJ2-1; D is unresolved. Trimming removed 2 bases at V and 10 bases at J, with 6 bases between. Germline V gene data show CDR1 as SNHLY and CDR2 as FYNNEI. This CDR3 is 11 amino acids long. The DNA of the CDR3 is TGTGCCAGCAGTGAACGACACGAGCAGTTCTTC. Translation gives CASSERHEQFF.

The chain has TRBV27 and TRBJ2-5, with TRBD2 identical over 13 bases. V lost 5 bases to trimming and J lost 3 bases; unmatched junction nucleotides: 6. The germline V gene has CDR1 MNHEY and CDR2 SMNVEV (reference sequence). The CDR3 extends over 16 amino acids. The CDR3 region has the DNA TGTGCCAGCAGTGAAGACGGGACTAGCGGGAAAGAGACCCAGTACTTC. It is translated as CASSEDGTSGKETQYF.